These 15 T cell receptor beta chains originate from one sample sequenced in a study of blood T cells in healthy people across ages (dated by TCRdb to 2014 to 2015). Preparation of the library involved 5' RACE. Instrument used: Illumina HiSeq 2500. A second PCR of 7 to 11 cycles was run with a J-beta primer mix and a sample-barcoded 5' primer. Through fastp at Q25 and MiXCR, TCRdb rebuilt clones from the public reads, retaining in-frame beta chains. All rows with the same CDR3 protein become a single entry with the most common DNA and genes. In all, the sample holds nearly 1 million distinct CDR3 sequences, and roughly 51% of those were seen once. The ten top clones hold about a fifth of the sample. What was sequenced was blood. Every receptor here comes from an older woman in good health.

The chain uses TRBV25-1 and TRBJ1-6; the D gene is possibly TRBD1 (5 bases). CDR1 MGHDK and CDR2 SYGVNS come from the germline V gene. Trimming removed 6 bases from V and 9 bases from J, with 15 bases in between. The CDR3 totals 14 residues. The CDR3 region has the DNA TGTGCCAGCAGCGAGGGACGCCGGGGTTCACCCCTCCACTTT. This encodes CASSEGRRGSPLHF.

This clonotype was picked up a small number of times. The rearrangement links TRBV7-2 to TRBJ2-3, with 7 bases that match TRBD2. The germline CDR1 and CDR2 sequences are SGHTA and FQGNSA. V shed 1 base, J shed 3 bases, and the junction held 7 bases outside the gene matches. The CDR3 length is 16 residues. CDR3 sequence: CASSLGAGVRTDTQYF. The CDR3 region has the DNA TGTGCCAGCAGCTTAGGGGCGGGAGTAAGGACAGATACGCAGTATTTT.

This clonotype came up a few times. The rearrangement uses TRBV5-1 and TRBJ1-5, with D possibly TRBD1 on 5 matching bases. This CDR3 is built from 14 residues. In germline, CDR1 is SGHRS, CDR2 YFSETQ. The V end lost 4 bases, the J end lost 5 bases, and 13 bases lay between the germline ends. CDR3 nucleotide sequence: TGCGCCAGCAGCAGCGTCGGGGGGGATCAGCCCCAGCATTTT. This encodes CASSSVGGDQPQHF.

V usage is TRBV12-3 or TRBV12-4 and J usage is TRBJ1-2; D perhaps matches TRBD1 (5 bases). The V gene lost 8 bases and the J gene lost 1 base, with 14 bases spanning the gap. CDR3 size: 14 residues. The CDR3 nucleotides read TGTGCCAGCCGTGTGGGGGACGGTAACTATGGCTACACCTTC. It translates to CASRVGDGNYGYTF.

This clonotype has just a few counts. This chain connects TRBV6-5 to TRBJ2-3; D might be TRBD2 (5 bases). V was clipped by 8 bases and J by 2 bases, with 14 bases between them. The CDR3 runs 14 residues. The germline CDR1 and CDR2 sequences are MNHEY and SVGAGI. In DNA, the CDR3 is TGTGCCAGCGGCCCAGCGGACCACACAGATACGCAGTATTTT. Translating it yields CASGPADHTDTQYF.

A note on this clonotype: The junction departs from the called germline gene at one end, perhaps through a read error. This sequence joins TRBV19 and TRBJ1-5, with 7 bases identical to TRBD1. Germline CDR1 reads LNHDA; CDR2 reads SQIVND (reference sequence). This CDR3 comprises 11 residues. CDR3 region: CASSTTGPKHF. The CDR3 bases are TGTGCCAGCAGTACGACAGGGCCAAAGCATTTT. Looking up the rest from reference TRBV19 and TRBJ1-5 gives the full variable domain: DGGITQSPKYLFRKEGQNVTLSCEQNLNHDAMYWYRQDPGQGLRLIYYSQIVNDFQKGDIAEGYSVSREKKESFPLTVTSAQKNPTAFYLCASSTTGPKHFGDGTRLSIL.

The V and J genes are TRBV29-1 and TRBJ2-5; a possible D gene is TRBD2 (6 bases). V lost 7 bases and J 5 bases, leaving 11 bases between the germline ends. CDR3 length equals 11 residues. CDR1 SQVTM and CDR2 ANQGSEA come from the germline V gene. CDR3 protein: CSATSVETQYF. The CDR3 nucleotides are TGCAGCGCGACTAGTGTGGAGACCCAGTACTTC.

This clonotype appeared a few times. The CDR3 loop is CASSYSRGGSSYEQYF. CDR3 nucleotide sequence: TGTGCCAGCAGTTACTCGAGGGGGGGATCTTCCTACGAGCAGTACTTC. The chain has TRBV6-2 or TRBV6-3 and TRBJ2-7; a weak D match, TRBD2 (7 bases). The CDR3 has 16 residues. In germline, CDR1 is MNHEY, CDR2 SVGEGT. Trimming removed 0 bases from V and 1 base from J, with 13 bases in between.

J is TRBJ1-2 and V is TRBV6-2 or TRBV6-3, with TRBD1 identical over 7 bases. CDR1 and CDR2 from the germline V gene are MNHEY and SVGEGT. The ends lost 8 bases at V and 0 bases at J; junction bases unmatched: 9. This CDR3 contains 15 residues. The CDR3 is CASLRGTASNYGYTF. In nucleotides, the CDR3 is TGTGCCAGCCTCCGAGGGACAGCCTCTAACTATGGCTACACCTTC.

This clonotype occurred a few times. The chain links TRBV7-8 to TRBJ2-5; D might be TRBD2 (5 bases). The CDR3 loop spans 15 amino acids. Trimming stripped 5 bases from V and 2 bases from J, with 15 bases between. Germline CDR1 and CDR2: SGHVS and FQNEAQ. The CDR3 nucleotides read TGTGCCAGCAGCACGAGAAGACTACCTCAAGAGACCCAGTACTTC. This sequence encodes CASSTRRLPQETQYF.

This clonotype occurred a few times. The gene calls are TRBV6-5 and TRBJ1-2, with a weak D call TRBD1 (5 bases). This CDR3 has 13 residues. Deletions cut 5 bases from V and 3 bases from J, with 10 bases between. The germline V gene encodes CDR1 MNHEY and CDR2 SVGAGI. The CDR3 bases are TGTGCCAGCAGTCTCAGGGATGACTATGGCTACACCTTC. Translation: CASSLRDDYGYTF.

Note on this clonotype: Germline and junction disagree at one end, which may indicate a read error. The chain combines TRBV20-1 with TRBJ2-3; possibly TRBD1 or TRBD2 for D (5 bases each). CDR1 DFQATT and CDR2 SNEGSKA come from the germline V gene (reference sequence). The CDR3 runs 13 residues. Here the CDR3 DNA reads TGCGGTGCTAGACGGGGCCCCAGGGATACGCAGTATTTT. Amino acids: CGARRGPRDTQYF.

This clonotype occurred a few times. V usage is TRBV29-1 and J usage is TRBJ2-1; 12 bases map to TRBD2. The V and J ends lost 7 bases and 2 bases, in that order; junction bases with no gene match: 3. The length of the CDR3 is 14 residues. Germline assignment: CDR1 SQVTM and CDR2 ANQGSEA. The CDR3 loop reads CSARTSGAYNEQFF. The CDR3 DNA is TGCAGCGCCCGGACTAGCGGGGCCTACAATGAGCAGTTCTTC.

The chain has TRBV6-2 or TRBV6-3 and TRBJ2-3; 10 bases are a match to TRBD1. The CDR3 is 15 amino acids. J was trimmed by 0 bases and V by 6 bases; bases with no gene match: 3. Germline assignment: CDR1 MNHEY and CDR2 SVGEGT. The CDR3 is CASSDRGHSTDTQYF. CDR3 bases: TGTGCCAGCAGCGACAGGGGGCATAGCACAGATACGCAGTATTTT.

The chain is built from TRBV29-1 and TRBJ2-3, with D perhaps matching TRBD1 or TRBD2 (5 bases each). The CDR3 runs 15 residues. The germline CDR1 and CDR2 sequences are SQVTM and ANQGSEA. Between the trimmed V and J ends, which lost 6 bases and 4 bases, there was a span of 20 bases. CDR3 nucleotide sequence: TGCAGCGTCCGCCGGGACGCCCGCTTGTCAGATACGCAGTATTTT. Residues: CSVRRDARLSDTQYF.